The 24 T cell receptor beta chains presented below share a single source sample, sequenced in a study of T cell changes during pregnancy in multiple sclerosis. The protocol was immunoSEQ multiplex PCR, while the TCRdb copy is restricted to in-frame clones and leaves out a portion. Of about 60,000 clones in the sample, about 92% were seen once. The sample consisted of peripheral blood, taken in the first trimester of pregnancy. The receptors stem from a female donor with multiple sclerosis, enrolled in a pregnancy study.

The chain is built from TRBV20-1 and TRBJ2-5; the match to TRBD2 covers 7 bases. There are 11 residues in the CDR3. J gave up 5 bases and V 6 bases, and 3 bases lay outside the gene matches. From germline, CDR1 is DFQATT and CDR2 SNEGSKA (reference sequence). CDR3 protein: CSAPRGETQYF. CDR3 bases: TGCAGTGCCCCGCGGGGGGAGACCCAGTACTTC.

The chain has TRBV5-1 and TRBJ2-3; no clear D. This CDR3 has 15 residues. The germline V gene has CDR1 SGHRS and CDR2 YFSETQ. V was trimmed by 5 bases and J by 5 bases, leaving 18 bases between them. The CDR3: CASRPQRTPGDTQYF. The DNA of the CDR3 is TGCGCCAGCAGACCACAGAGAACCCCTGGAGATACGCAGTATTTT.

The V gene is TRBV7-2, the J gene TRBJ2-1; perhaps TRBD1 as D (5 bases). The CDR3 loop spans 14 amino acids. CDR1 and CDR2 (germline): SGHTA, FQGNSA. Trimming left V 4 bases short and J 9 bases short, with 16 bases between. The CDR3 spells CASSSPTENGEQFF. Written as DNA, the CDR3 is TGTGCCAGCAGCTCACCGACAGAGAATGGTGAGCAGTTCTTC.

In its sample, this clone was seen once. The J gene is TRBJ1-5, the V gene TRBV9, with D hard to call. CDR1 is SGDLS, CDR2 YYNGEE, per germline. The CDR3 has 13 amino acids. V lost 4 bases and J 9 bases, leaving 14 bases between the germline ends. The CDR3 is CASSRRGEGPQHF. Written as DNA, the CDR3 is TGTGCCAGCAGCCGACGCGGGGAAGGGCCCCAGCATTTT.

This clone was found a few times. V usage is TRBV7-9 and J usage is TRBJ1-1; possible D gene TRBD1, 5 bases. This CDR3 comprises 14 residues. The germline V and J ends were trimmed by 5 bases and 1 base, with 11 bases remaining between them. Germline CDR1 SEHNR, CDR2 FQNEAQ (reference sequence). CDR3 loop: CASSRGGGNTEAFF. The CDR3 coding sequence is TGTGCCAGCAGCCGAGGCGGGGGGAACACTGAAGCTTTCTTT.

The V call is TRBV29-1, the J call TRBJ2-3, with D unclear. The germline V gene encodes CDR1 SQVTM and CDR2 ANQGSEA. There are 11 residues in the CDR3. V shed 7 bases and J shed 5 bases, with 10 bases lying between them. The CDR3 is CSAQSIDTQYF. The CDR3 DNA is TGCAGCGCTCAGTCGATAGATACGCAGTATTTT.

The chain carries TRBV19 and TRBJ2-5, with 10 bases aligning to TRBD2. The CDR3 runs 16 residues. CDR1 and CDR2 (germline): LNHDA, SQIVND (reference sequence). With V trimmed by 4 bases and J by 2 bases, 7 bases remained unmatched. The CDR3 bases are TGTGCCAGTAGTACCCTAGCTAGCGGGGGTCAAGAGACCCAGTACTTC. Amino acid sequence: CASSTLASGGQETQYF.

This rearrangement joins TRBV13 to TRBJ2-1, with TRBD1 matching over 11 bases. This CDR3 is built from 16 residues. After removal of 6 bases from V and 4 bases from J, the junction contained 8 bases not matched to a gene. CDR1 PRHDT and CDR2 FYEKMQ come from the germline V gene (reference sequence). The CDR3 DNA reads TGTGCCAGCAGACAAACCGGGACAGGGGGTTACAATGAGCAGTTCTTC. This gives the protein CASRQTGTGGYNEQFF.

This chain uses TRBV30 with TRBJ1-2; unclear D gene. Germline V CDR1 and CDR2: GTSNPN, SVGIG (reference sequence). Trimming pared 0 bases from V and 8 bases from J, leaving 19 bases between. The CDR3 covers 15 residues. The CDR3 nucleotides are TGTGCCTGGAGTGTTCGTATTATGGAGGGAGGCGGCTACACCTTC. Translation gives CAWSVRIMEGGGYTF.

The chain couples TRBV30 to TRBJ1-5; tentative D call: TRBD1 (5 bases). Germline CDR1 reads GTSNPN; CDR2 reads SVGIG (reference sequence). The CDR3 is made up of 15 amino acids. Trimming took 3 bases from V and 3 from J, leaving 15 bases between them. CDR3: CAWSTGDRNNQPQHF. For the CDR3, the DNA is TGTGCCTGGAGCACCGGAGACAGAAACAATCAGCCCCAGCATTTT.

This clone was observed once. The chain couples TRBV25-1 to TRBJ1-1, with 7 bases matching TRBD1. The ends lost 3 bases at V and 4 bases at J; junction bases unmatched: 11. In germline, CDR1 is MGHDK, CDR2 SYGVNS. The CDR3 runs to 16 residues. The DNA of the CDR3 is TGTGCCAGCAGTGACGGTTGGCCTCAGGGGGGCACTGAAGCTTTCTTT. As protein: CASSDGWPQGGTEAFF.

The J gene is TRBJ2-5, the V gene TRBV5-1; D not certain. Trimming removed 6 bases from V and 3 bases from J, with 6 bases in between. The CDR3 extends over 11 amino acids. CDR1 and CDR2 (germline): SGHRS, YFSETQ. The CDR3 spells CASTREETQYF. DNA for the CDR3: TGCGCCAGCACCCGAGAAGAGACCCAGTACTTC.

Turning to this clone: The sample carries other DNA sequences with the same CDR3. V usage is TRBV4-2 and J usage is TRBJ1-2; unclear D gene. V was trimmed by 4 bases and J by 4 bases, leaving 16 bases between them. The CDR3 consists of 15 residues. Germline values: CDR1 LGHNA, CDR2 YNFKEQ. Here the CDR3 reads CASSPLGSRRYGYTF. The CDR3 DNA reads TGTGCCAGCAGCCCATTGGGGAGCAGGCGCTATGGCTACACCTTC.

The chain is built from TRBV11-2 and TRBJ1-3, with 8 bases matching TRBD1. The CDR3 extends over 15 amino acids. The trim removed 5 bases at V and 0 bases at J, leaving 3 bases unmatched. Germline CDR1 is SGHAT and CDR2 is FQNNGV. The DNA for the CDR3 is TGTGCCAGCAGCCGGACAGGGAACTCTGGAAACACCATATATTTT. As protein: CASSRTGNSGNTIYF.

In its sample, this clone was seen a few times. The chain combines TRBV7-3 with TRBJ1-6, with TRBD1 as a possible D gene (5 bases). The CDR3 is 15 residues long. CDR1 SGHTA and CDR2 FQGTGA come from the germline V gene. V gave up 6 bases and J gave up 10 bases, with 19 bases separating them. CDR3 region: CASSPGGTAMSPLHF. DNA for the CDR3: TGTGCCAGCAGTCCCGGAGGGACGGCGATGTCACCCCTCCACTTT.

The rearrangement joins TRBV29-1 to TRBJ2-7; 10 nucleotides line up with TRBD1. Looked up from germline, CDR1 is SQVTM and CDR2 is ANQGSEA. V trimming: 6 bases; J trimming: 6 bases; junction bases outside the gene matches: 5. The CDR3 is 12 residues long. CDR3 bases: TGCAGCGTGCGACAGGGGGCGGCCGAGCAGTACTTC. This sequence encodes CSVRQGAAEQYF.

Only a few counts were recorded for this clone. The chain combines TRBV13 with TRBJ2-2, with TRBD2 matching 7 bases. Trimming took 1 base from V and 1 from J; bases not matched to a gene: 3. The CDR3 extends over 16 amino acids. CDR1 is PRHDT and CDR2 is FYEKMQ in the germline V gene (reference sequence). DNA of the CDR3: TGTGCCAGCAGCTTAGTGGCGGGGGAGAACACCGGGGAGCTGTTTTTT. Amino acid sequence: CASSLVAGENTGELFF.

V and J are TRBV7-2 and TRBJ2-1, with TRBD1 as a possible D gene (5 bases). Germline CDR1 is SGHTA and CDR2 is FQGNSA. There are 12 residues in the CDR3. With 2 bases removed from V and 8 bases from J, the gap between germline ends came to 7 bases. The CDR3: CASSLQGYEQFF. The CDR3, as DNA: TGTGCCAGCAGCTTACAGGGCTATGAGCAGTTCTTC.

The V gene is TRBV27, the J gene TRBJ2-7; 8 bases agree with TRBD1. The V segment lost 6 bases and the J segment 7 bases; nucleotides outside the gene matches: 20. CDR1 is MNHEY, CDR2 SMNVEV, per germline (reference sequence). CDR3 length equals 17 residues. In nucleotides, the CDR3 is TGTGCCAGCAGACTTACAGGGCTTGGACAGGGCCGGGGGGAGCAGTACTTC. Its translation: CASRLTGLGQGRGEQYF.

The chain recombines TRBV7-8 with TRBJ2-1; 8 bases are a match to TRBD2. The CDR3 runs 16 residues. Losses at the gene ends were 1 base for V and 5 bases for J; bases not matched to a gene: 7. Germline-derived CDR1 and CDR2 are SGHVS and FQNEAQ. The CDR3 sequence is CASSLEGRGGHNEQFF. The CDR3 nucleotides are TGTGCCAGCAGCTTAGAGGGTCGGGGGGGACACAATGAGCAGTTCTTC. Together with reference TRBV7-8 and TRBJ2-1, the CDR3 gives the full variable domain: GAGVSQSPRYKVAKRGQDVALRCDPISGHVSLFWYQQALGQGPEFLTYFQNEAQLDKSGLPSDRFFAERPEGSVSTLKIQRTQQEDSAVYLCASSLEGRGGHNEQFFGPGTRLTVL.

The gene calls are TRBV29-1 and TRBJ2-7, with D possibly being TRBD2 (5 bases). This CDR3 is built from 12 residues. Germline loops: CDR1 SQVTM, CDR2 ANQGSEA. Trimming removed 7 bases at V and 2 bases at J, with 12 bases between. The CDR3 is CSALEGPYEQYF. CDR3 sequence (DNA): TGCAGCGCCCTAGAGGGCCCCTACGAGCAGTACTTC.

This sequence joins TRBV15 and TRBJ1-4, with 7 bases that match TRBD1. The germline V gene encodes CDR1 LNHNV and CDR2 YYDKDF (reference sequence). The V and J ends lost 4 bases and 7 bases, in that order; junction bases with no gene match: 6. The length of the CDR3 is 14 residues. The CDR3, as DNA: TGTGCCACCAGCACAGCAGGGGGAGGTGAAAAACTGTTTTTT. Its protein is CATSTAGGGEKLFF.

The J gene is TRBJ2-7, the V gene TRBV4-3, with 8 bases aligning to TRBD2. The length of the CDR3 is 15 residues. The V gene's germline CDR1 is LGHNA and CDR2 YSLEER. V lost 0 bases, J lost 4 bases, and 5 bases stayed unmatched. CDR3 loop: CASSQDARGAYEQYF. CDR3 in DNA: TGCGCCAGCAGCCAAGATGCGCGGGGGGCTTACGAGCAGTACTTC.

V and J are TRBV7-3 and TRBJ2-7; 7 positions agree with TRBD1. V lost 2 bases and J lost 2; bases outside the gene matches: 3. This CDR3 comprises 14 residues. CDR1 and CDR2 from the germline V gene are SGHTA and FQGTGA. The CDR3 loop reads CASSLSTGPYEQYF. The CDR3 bases are TGTGCCAGCAGCTTATCGACAGGGCCCTACGAGCAGTACTTC. The whole variable domain, filled in from reference TRBV7-3 and TRBJ2-7, reads GAGVSQTPSNKVTEKGKYVELRCDPISGHTALYWYRQSLGQGPEFLIYFQGTGAADDSGLPNDRFFAVRPEGSVSTLKIQRTERGDSAVYLCASSLSTGPYEQYFGPGTRLTVT.